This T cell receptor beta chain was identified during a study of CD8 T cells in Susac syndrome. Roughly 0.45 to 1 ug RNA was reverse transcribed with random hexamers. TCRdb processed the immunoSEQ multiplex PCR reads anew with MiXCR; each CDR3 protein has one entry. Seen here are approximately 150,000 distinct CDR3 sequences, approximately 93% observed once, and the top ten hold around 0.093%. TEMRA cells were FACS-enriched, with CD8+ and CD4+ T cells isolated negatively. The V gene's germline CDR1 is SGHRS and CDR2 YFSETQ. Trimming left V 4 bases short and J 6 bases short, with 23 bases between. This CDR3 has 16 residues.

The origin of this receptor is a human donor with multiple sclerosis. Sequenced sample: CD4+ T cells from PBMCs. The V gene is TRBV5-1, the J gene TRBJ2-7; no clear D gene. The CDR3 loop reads CASSAGPRTAHPEQYF. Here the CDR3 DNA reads TGCGCCAGCAGCGCAGGACCCCGGACGGCCCATCCCGAGCAGTACTTC.